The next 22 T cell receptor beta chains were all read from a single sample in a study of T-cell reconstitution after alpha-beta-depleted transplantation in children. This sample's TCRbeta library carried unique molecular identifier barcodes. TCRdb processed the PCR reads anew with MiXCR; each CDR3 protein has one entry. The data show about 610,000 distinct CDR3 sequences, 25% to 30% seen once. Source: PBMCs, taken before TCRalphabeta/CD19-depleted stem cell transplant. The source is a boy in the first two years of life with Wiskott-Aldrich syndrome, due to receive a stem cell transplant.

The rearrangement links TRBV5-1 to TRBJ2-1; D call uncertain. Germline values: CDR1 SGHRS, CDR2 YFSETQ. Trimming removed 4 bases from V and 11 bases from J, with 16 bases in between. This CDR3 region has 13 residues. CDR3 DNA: TGCGCCAGCAGCCCCAGTCTCAACGGACAGCAGTTCTTC. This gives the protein CASSPSLNGQQFF.

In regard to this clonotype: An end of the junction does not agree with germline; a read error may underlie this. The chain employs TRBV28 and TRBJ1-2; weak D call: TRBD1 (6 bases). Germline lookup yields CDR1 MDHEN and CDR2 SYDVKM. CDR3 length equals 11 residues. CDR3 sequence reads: CVTGPEYDYTF. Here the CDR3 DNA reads TGTGTCACAGGGCCCGAATATGACTACACCTTC.

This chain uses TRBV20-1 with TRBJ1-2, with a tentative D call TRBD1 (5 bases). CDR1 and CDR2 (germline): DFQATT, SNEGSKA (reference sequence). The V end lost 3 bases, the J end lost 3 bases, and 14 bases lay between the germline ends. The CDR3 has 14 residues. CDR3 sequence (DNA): TGCAGTGCTAGTATCGCAGGGCGGGACTATGGCTACACCTTC. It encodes CSASIAGRDYGYTF.

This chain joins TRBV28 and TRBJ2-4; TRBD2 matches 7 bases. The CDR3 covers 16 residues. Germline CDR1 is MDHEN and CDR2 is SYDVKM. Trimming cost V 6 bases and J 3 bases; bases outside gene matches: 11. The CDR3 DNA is TGTGCCAGCAGCCCTGGGGGGTCGGGAGGCAAAAACATTCAGTACTTC. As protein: CASSPGGSGGKNIQYF.

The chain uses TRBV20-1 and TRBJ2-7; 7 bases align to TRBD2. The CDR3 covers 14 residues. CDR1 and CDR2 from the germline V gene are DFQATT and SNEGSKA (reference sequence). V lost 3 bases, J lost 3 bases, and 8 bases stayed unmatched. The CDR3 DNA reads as TGCAGTGCTAGTCAGCGACTAGCTCACTACGAGCAGTACTTC. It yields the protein CSASQRLAHYEQYF.

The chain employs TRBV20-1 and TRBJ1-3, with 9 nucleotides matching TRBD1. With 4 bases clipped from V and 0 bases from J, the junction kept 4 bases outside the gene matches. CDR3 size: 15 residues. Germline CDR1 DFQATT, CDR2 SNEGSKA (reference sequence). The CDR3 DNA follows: TGCAGTGCTAAGGACAGGGGATTCTCTGGAAACACCATATATTTT. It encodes CSAKDRGFSGNTIYF.

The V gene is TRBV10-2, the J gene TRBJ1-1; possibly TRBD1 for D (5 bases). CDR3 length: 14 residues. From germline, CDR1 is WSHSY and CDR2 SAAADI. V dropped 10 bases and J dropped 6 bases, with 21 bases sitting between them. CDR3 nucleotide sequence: TGCGCCACGGGGAGGGCAGGGAGTCTTTCTGAAGCTTTCTTT. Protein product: CATGRAGSLSEAFF.

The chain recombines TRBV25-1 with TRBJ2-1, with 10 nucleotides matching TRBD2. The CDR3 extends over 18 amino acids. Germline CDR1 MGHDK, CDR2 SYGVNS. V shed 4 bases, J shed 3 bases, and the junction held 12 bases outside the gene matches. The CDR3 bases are TGTGCCAGCAGTGGCCCCCCCCTAGCGGGAGACGACTACAATGAGCAGTTCTTC. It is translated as CASSGPPLAGDDYNEQFF. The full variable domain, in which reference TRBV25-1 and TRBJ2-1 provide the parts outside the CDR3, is EADIYQTPRYLVIGTGKKITLECSQTMGHDKMYWYQQDPGMELHLIHYSYGVNSTEKGDLSSESTVSRIRTEHFPLTLESARPSHTSQYLCASSGPPLAGDDYNEQFFGPGTRLTVL.

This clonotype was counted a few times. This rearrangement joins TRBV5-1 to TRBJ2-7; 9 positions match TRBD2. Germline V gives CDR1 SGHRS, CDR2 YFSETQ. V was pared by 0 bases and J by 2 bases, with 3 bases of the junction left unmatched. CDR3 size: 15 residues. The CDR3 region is CASSLGPSGAYEQYF. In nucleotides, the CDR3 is TGCGCCAGCAGCTTGGGCCCTAGCGGGGCCTACGAGCAGTACTTC.

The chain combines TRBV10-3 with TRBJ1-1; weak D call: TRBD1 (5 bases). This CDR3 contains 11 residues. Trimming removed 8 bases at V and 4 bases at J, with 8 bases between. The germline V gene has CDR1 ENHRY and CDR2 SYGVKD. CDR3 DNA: TGTGCCATCGGGCAGGGCACTGAAGCTTTCTTT. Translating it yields CAIGQGTEAFF.

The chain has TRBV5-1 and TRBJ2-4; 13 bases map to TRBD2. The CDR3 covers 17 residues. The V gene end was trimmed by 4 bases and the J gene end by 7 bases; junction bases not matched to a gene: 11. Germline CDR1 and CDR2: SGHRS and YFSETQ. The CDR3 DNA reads TGCGCCAGCAGCCCTTCTTGGACTAGCGGGAGTATTAACATTCAGTACTTC. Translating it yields CASSPSWTSGSINIQYF.

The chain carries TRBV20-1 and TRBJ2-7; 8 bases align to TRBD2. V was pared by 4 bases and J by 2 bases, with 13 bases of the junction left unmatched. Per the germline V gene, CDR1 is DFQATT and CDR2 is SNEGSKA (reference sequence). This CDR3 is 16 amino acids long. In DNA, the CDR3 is TGCAGTGCTACCCGTGTGAGGCGGGAGGAACCCTACGAGCAGTACTTC. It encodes CSATRVRREEPYEQYF.

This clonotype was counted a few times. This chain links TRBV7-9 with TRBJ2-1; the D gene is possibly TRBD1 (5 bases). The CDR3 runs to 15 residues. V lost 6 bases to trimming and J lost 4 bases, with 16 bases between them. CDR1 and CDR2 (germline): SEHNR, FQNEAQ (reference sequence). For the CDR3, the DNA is TGTGCCAGCAGGCTCACTCCAGGGCTATACAATGAGCAGTTCTTC. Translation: CASRLTPGLYNEQFF.

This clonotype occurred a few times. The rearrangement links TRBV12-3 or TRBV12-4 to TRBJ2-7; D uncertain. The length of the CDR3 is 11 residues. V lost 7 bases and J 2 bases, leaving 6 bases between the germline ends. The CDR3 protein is CASTLTYEQYF. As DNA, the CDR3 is TGTGCCAGCACCCTCACCTACGAGCAGTACTTC.

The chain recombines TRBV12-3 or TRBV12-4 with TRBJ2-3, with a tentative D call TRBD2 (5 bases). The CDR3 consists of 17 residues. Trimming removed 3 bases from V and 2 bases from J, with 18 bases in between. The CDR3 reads CASSFEGSGVPTDTQYF. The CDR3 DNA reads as TGTGCCAGCAGTTTCGAGGGATCGGGTGTTCCCACAGATACGCAGTATTTT.

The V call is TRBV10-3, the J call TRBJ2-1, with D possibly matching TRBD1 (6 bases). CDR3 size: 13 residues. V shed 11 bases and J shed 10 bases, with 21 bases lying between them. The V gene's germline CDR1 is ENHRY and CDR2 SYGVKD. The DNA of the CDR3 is TGTGCCGCCGCAGGGGTAGTATCGGGGGAGCAGTTCTTC. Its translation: CAAAGVVSGEQFF.

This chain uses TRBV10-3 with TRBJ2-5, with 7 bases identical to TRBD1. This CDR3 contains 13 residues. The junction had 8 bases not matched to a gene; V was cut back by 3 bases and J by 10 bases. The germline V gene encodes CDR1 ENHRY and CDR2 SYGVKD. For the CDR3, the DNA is TGTGCCATCAGTGACCCGGACAGGAGTATCCAGTACTTC. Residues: CAISDPDRSIQYF.

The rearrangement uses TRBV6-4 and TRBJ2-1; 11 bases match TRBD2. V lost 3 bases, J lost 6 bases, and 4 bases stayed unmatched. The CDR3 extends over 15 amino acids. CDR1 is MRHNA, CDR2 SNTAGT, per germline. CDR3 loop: CASSDGSGRVNEQFF. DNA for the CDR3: TGTGCCAGCAGTGATGGTAGCGGGAGGGTCAATGAGCAGTTCTTC.

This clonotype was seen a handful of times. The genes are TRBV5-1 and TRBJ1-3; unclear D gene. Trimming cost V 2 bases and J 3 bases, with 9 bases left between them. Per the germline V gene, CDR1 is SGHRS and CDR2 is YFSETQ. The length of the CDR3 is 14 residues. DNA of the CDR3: TGCGCCAGCAGCTTTACCCTGGATGGAAACACCATATATTTT. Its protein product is CASSFTLDGNTIYF.

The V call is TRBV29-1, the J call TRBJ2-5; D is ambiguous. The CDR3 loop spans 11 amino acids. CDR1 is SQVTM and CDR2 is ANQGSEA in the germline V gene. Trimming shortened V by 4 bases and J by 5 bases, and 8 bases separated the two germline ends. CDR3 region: CSVGKVETQYF. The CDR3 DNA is TGCAGCGTTGGGAAGGTGGAGACCCAGTACTTC.

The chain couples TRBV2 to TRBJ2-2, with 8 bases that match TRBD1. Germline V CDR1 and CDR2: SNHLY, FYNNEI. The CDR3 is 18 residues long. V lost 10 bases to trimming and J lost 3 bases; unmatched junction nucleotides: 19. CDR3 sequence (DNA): TGTGCCATCTGTCGGGTAGGGACAGGCCCCAAGGACACCGGGGAGCTGTTTTTT. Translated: CAICRVGTGPKDTGELFF.

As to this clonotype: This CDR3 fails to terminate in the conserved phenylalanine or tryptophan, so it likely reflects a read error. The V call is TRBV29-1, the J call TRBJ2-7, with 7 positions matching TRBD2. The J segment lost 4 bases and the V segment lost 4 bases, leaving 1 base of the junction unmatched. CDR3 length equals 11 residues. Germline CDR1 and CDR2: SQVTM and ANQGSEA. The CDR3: CSVGGSYEQYS. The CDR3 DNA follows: TGCAGCGTTGGCGGGAGTTACGAGCAGTACTCC.